This T cell receptor beta chain came from a study of blood T cell repertoires in COVID-19. Study in general: The cDNA or gDNA used as material had been derived from T cells, B-cell-depleted T cells, or PBMCs.

In the original processing: Reference gene primer amplification gave nucleated cell count estimates. Clones were sequenced by immunoSEQ multiplex PCR, and TCRdb holds only the in-frame ones, with some missing. V and J calls and clone size come straight from that table; D and trimming were deduced from the DNA. This sample yields hundreds of thousands of clones, of which 75% to 90% are seen a single time; 3.5% to 4% belongs to the top ten. J was trimmed by 3 bases and V by 3 bases; bases with no gene match: 4. Germline CDR1 is KGHSH and CDR2 is LQKENI. The CDR3 has 16 residues. The rearrangement joins TRBV18 to TRBJ2-3; 12 positions agree with TRBD1. Sequenced: peripheral blood. The TCR comes from a woman younger than 35 with acute or convalescent COVID-19. The CDR3 region has the DNA TGTGCCAGCTCACCCCCGGGACAGGGGGCGACAGATACGCAGTATTTT. It translates to CASSPPGQGATDTQYF.